This T cell receptor beta chain came from a study of CD8 T cells in ankylosing spondylitis. With V trimmed by 6 bases and J by 4 bases, 12 bases remained unmatched. The CDR3 length is 16 residues. Looked up from germline, CDR1 is MDHEN and CDR2 is SYDVKM. This clonotype was detected once. As yet, its antigen is unknown. Quantitative molecular-barcoded 5'-RACE generated the TCR beta libraries. TCRdb ran MiXCR on the 5' RACE reads and lists one entry per CDR3 protein. The data hold about 240,000 distinct CDR3 sequences, with over 8.5% observed a single time. Study-wide findings and caveats: Some motif variants had been reported before (in reactive arthritis synovial fluid and blood). Typical of ankylosing spondylitis blood, it appeared, was a TCR beta motif of eight highly homologous variants.

The chain has TRBV28 and TRBJ2-3; 8 bases are shared with TRBD2. Specimen: blood, either unsorted or a sorted T cell fraction (not recorded which). The sequence derives from a male donor with ankylosing spondylitis or in good health (not recorded which). This chain's CDR3 is CASSSPGGASPDTQYF. The CDR3 DNA is TGTGCCAGCAGCAGCCCGGGGGGGGCCTCCCCAGATACGCAGTATTTT.